A single TCR beta chain is shown here with its context. Its matching antigen is unknown. Libraries were prepared by immunoSEQ multiplex PCR; TCRdb keeps only in-frame clonotypes and omits some of them. This sample carries roughly 75,000 clones, roughly 91% of them seen once, and the ten largest clones take 0.09% to 0.1%. This CDR3 has 14 amino acids. J gave up 3 bases and V 8 bases, and 10 bases lay outside the gene matches. CDR1 and CDR2 from the germline V gene are LNHNV and YYDKDF (reference sequence). The sample originates from a study of graft-versus-host responses after intestinal transplantation. Study information: Each of the recipients got a multivisceral, liver-intestinal, or isolated intestinal transplant. Study-level findings and limits: Patients who carried graft-donor T cell macrochimerism also had high graft-versus-host to host-versus-graft clonal ratios in their allografts.

The material was unstimulated CD4+ T cells sorted from spleen or lymph node cells, obtained before intestinal transplant. The receptor's source is a human donor who received an intestinal transplant. V and J are TRBV15 and TRBJ2-7, with 7 bases aligning to TRBD1. This CDR3 reads CATAGSRQGYEQYF. CDR3 nucleotide sequence: TGTGCCACCGCCGGCTCGCGACAGGGCTACGAGCAGTACTTC.